These 18 T cell receptor beta chains share one sample of origin, sequenced in a study of T cell clonality in common variable immunodeficiency (dated by TCRdb to about 2015). Beyond this particular receptor, the publication reports: Reportedly, TCRbeta sequences from CVID had fewer deletions and N-nucleotide insertions, and highly modified clones with 13 or more V deletions were absent from CVID.

Library preparation was by the immunoSEQ multiplex PCR assay. In its TCRdb copy, this immuneACCESS table keeps in-frame sequences only and misses some clones. Where compared with another copy, unresolved V genes explain less than half of these, and the others have no known cause. The table records about 26,000 clones for this sample, and not one of them appears only once. The top ten constitute approximately 3.8% of the sample. For these receptors, no antigen is known. Sequencing input: peripheral blood mononuclear cells. The receptors here all came from a human donor with common variable immunodeficiency.

This clone has only a few counts. The read falls 3 residues short of the CDR3 end, and the missing part is taken from the germline J gene. The chain uses TRBV2 and TRBJ1-2, with 10 nucleotides matching TRBD1. The CDR3 spans 13 residues. With V trimmed by 7 bases and J by 7 bases, 6 bases remained unmatched. Germline lookup yields CDR1 SNHLY and CDR2 FYNNEI. CDR3 amino acids: CASTRDRGGGYTF. The CDR3 bases that were read are TGTGCCAGCACCAGGGACAGGGGAGGTGGC. The variable domain in full, completed from reference TRBV2 and TRBJ1-2, reads EPEVTQTPSHQVTQMGQEVILRCVPISNHLYFYWYRQILGQKVEFLVSFYNNEISEKSEIFDDQFSVERPDGSNFTLKIRSTKLEDSAMYFCASTRDRGGGYTFGSGTRLTVV.

This clone was detected a few times. Read data end 3 residues before the CDR3 end; the end is taken from the germline J gene. V is TRBV2 and J is TRBJ2-7, with D tentatively TRBD1 (6 bases). CDR1 and CDR2 (germline): SNHLY, FYNNEI. The CDR3 is 13 residues long. V lost 5 bases and J lost 2, with 10 bases in between. The DNA read from the CDR3 is TGTGCCAGCAGTTTACAGGGTGCCTACGAG. The encoded protein is CASSLQGAYE. The complete CDR3 protein is CASSLQGAYEQYF.

This clone was recorded a few times. The read comes to an end 3 residues before the CDR3 does, leaving the germline J gene to fill in the end. The chain uses TRBV23-1 and TRBJ2-5, with 10 bases matching TRBD2. TRBV23-1 is flagged as an ORF with uncertain function. CDR3 size: 16 residues. V dropped 0 bases and J dropped 4; count of bases not matched to a gene: 5. The CDR3 region is CASSQSALAGVETQYF. Partial CDR3 DNA: TGCGCCAGCAGTCAATCAGCCCTAGCGGGAGTAGAGACC.

Notes on this clone: The sequence runs out 3 residues before the end of the CDR3; the remainder is reconstructed from the germline J gene. J is TRBJ1-5 and V is TRBV18, with D hard to call. CDR3 length: 14 residues. V was shortened by 4 bases and J by 0 bases, with 7 bases between the two germline ends. CDR1 is KGHSH, CDR2 LQKENI, per germline. The CDR3 spells CASSQSLSNQPQHF. The CDR3 DNA, read in part, is TGTGCCAGCTCACAGAGCCTTAGCAATCAGCCC.

This clone was observed a handful of times. The read terminates 3 residues ahead of where the CDR3 ends, so the germline J gene completes it. This chain connects TRBV2 to TRBJ1-2, with 8 bases identical to TRBD1. This CDR3 is built from 14 residues. The ends lost 6 bases at V and 5 bases at J; junction bases unmatched: 8. The germline gives CDR1 SNHLY, CDR2 FYNNEI. The CDR3 sequence: CASSIAGGAYGYTF. CDR3 DNA, as far as it was read: TGTGCCAGCAGCATAGCAGGGGGCGCTTATGGC.

In its sample, this clone was seen many times. The DNA ends 3 residues before the CDR3 does, and the rest of the CDR3 is filled in from the germline J gene. V gene TRBV20-1 combines with J gene TRBJ1-2; D is uncertain. In germline, CDR1 is DFQATT, CDR2 SNEGSKA (reference sequence). The ends were cut back, 3 bases at V and 4 bases at J, with 12 bases in the middle. CDR3 length: 13 residues. The CDR3 loop reads CSASKMSGYGYTF. The CDR3 DNA, read in part, is TGCAGTGCTAGTAAGATGAGCGGCTATGGC.

This clone was observed a handful of times. The read is 3 residues too short to cover the CDR3 end, so that end is filled in from the germline J gene. This chain joins TRBV7-9 and TRBJ2-1; weak D call: TRBD1 (6 bases). Trimming cost V 3 bases and J 3 bases, with 9 bases left between them. CDR1 is SEHNR and CDR2 is FQNEAQ in the germline V gene (reference sequence). This CDR3 spans 14 amino acids. The CDR3 sequence: CASSFRDIYNEQFF. The CDR3 bases that were read are TGTGCCAGCAGCTTCCGGGACATCTACAATGAG.

This clone was seen many times. CDR3 amino acids: CASSRRGQRNEKLFF. Incomplete CDR3 DNA: TGTGCCAGCAGCCGAAGAGGACAGCGTAATGAAAAA. The genes are TRBV4-2 and TRBJ1-4, with D possibly TRBD1 on 6 matching bases. The read terminates 3 residues ahead of where the CDR3 ends, so the germline J gene completes it. V lost 4 bases and J lost 4, with 13 bases in between. This CDR3 is built from 15 residues. Germline V gene data show CDR1 as LGHNA and CDR2 as YNFKEQ.

The sample holds a few counts of this clone. Coverage ceases 3 residues before the CDR3 finishes, and the germline J gene fills in the end. The V call is TRBV18, the J call TRBJ1-5, with D maybe TRBD1 (6 bases). The CDR3 has 15 amino acids. Deletions cut 5 bases from V and 2 bases from J, with 13 bases between. Germline assignment: CDR1 KGHSH and CDR2 LQKENI. The DNA read from the CDR3 is TGTGCCAGCTCATCTTCGACAGGAGGCAATCAGCCC. Translated, it gives CASSSSTGGNQP. The full CDR3 is CASSSSTGGNQPQHF. The whole variable domain, filled in from reference TRBV18 and TRBJ1-5, reads NAGVMQNPRHLVRRRGQEARLRCSPMKGHSHVYWYRQLPEEGLKFMVYLQKENIIDESGMPKERFSAEFPKEGPSILRIQQVVRGDSAAYFCASSSSTGGNQPQHFGDGTRLSIL.

In this sample, this clone turned up many times. The CDR3 goes on 3 residues after the read ends, and that part is filled in from the germline J gene. This chain links TRBV18 with TRBJ2-5; 7 bases are a match to TRBD1. CDR3 size: 14 residues. Germline V gene sequence: CDR1 KGHSH, CDR2 LQKENI. V shed 4 bases and J 3 bases; nucleotides not matched to a gene: 5. CDR3 protein: CASSRGGGKETQYF. CDR3 DNA (partial): TGTGCCAGCTCACGAGGGGGCGGCAAAGAGACC.

This clone appeared many times. With the read ending 3 residues before the CDR3 end, the germline J gene is used to fill in that end. The chain couples TRBV5-1 to TRBJ1-1; 10 bases are a match to TRBD1. Germline values: CDR1 SGHRS, CDR2 YFSETQ. The V and J ends lost 2 bases and 2 bases, in that order; junction bases with no gene match: 6. The CDR3 spans 16 residues. This CDR3 reads CASSFMTGGVNTEAFF. The CDR3 bases that were read are TGCGCCAGCAGCTTCATGACAGGGGGCGTAAACACTGAA.

This clone was seen more than once but under ten times. Sequencing ends 3 residues short of the CDR3 end; the germline J gene provides the rest. This rearrangement joins TRBV13 to TRBJ1-1; possibly TRBD1 for D (5 bases). The CDR3 has 13 amino acids. The germline gives CDR1 PRHDT, CDR2 FYEKMQ (reference sequence). Deletions cut 3 bases from V and 5 bases from J, with 10 bases between. CDR3 DNA (partial): TGTGCCAGCAGCTTGGGGGGAAGGACTGAA. As protein: CASSLGGRTE. The whole CDR3 is CASSLGGRTEAFF.

The table lists this clone with a few counts. The read finishes 3 residues shy of the CDR3 end, and the germline J gene is used to complete it. This chain joins TRBV2 and TRBJ2-7; 9 bases line up with TRBD1. The germline V gene has CDR1 SNHLY and CDR2 FYNNEI. The CDR3 runs 13 residues. V lost 3 bases, J lost 6 bases, and 3 bases stayed unmatched. CDR3: CASSEGQGTEQYF. The CDR3 DNA, read in part, is TGTGCCAGCAGTGAGGGACAGGGCACCGAG.

A note on this clone: Read coverage stops 3 residues before the CDR3 terminus; the germline J gene supplies the remainder. The V gene is TRBV19, the J gene TRBJ2-3; 15 bases are a match to TRBD2. CDR1 and CDR2 (germline): LNHDA, SQIVND (reference sequence). J lost 8 bases, V lost 7 bases, and 13 bases had no gene match. This CDR3 has 17 amino acids. This CDR3 is CASNVGLAGGPGGTQYF. Incomplete CDR3 DNA: TGTGCCAGTAACGTGGGACTAGCGGGAGGCCCCGGGGGTACG.

This clone was seen at least ten times. The read stops 3 residues short of the end of the CDR3; the missing end is completed from the germline J gene. V is TRBV7-8 and J is TRBJ2-7; 7 nucleotides align to TRBD1. The CDR3 totals 15 residues. J gave up 0 bases and V 6 bases, and 8 bases lay outside the gene matches. Germline CDR1 and CDR2: SGHVS and FQNEAQ. The sequenced part of the CDR3 DNA is TGTGCCAGCAGGTCCCCTGGGACAGACTCCTACGAG. Translating it yields CASRSPGTDSYE. The whole CDR3 reads CASRSPGTDSYEQYF.

With respect to this clone: The read terminates 3 residues ahead of where the CDR3 ends, so the germline J gene completes it. V usage is TRBV2 and J usage is TRBJ1-1, with D possibly being TRBD1 (5 bases). This CDR3 is built from 11 residues. V lost 6 bases to trimming and J lost 5 bases, with 7 bases between them. The germline gives CDR1 SNHLY, CDR2 FYNNEI. The CDR3 DNA, read in part, is TGTGCCAGCAGACAGGTTACTGAA. Translation: CASRQVTE. The whole CDR3 sequence reads CASRQVTEAFF.

Remarks on this clone: The CDR3 end is not reached by the read, which stops 3 residues before it; the germline J gene fills it in. This rearrangement joins TRBV2 to TRBJ2-7; D gene ambiguous. The CDR3 has 14 amino acids. The germline gives CDR1 SNHLY, CDR2 FYNNEI. Trimming removed 4 bases at V and 2 bases at J, with 12 bases between. This CDR3 reads CASSGSRVAYEQYF. Incomplete CDR3 DNA: TGTGCCAGCAGTGGGAGTCGGGTCGCCTACGAG. Looking up the rest from reference TRBV2 and TRBJ2-7 gives the full variable domain: EPEVTQTPSHQVTQMGQEVILRCVPISNHLYFYWYRQILGQKVEFLVSFYNNEISEKSEIFDDQFSVERPDGSNFTLKIRSTKLEDSAMYFCASSGSRVAYEQYFGPGTRLTVT.

Regarding this clone: With the read ending 3 residues before the CDR3 end, the germline J gene is used to fill in that end. The same CDR3 also results from other DNA sequences found in this sample. The V and J genes are TRBV5-1 and TRBJ2-7; 11 bases are shared with TRBD1. Germline V gene data show CDR1 as SGHRS and CDR2 as YFSETQ. Trimming at V came to 4 bases and at J to 2 bases, leaving 5 bases not matched to a gene. CDR3 size: 15 residues. CDR3 amino acids: CASSHRDRGTYEQYF. CDR3 DNA, as far as it was read: TGCGCCAGCAGCCACCGGGACAGGGGGACCTACGAG. The whole variable domain, filled in from reference TRBV5-1 and TRBJ2-7, reads KAGVTQTPRYLIKTRGQQVTLSCSPISGHRSVSWYQQTPGQGLQFLFEYFSETQRNKGNFPGRFSGRQFSNSRSEMNVSTLELGDSALYLCASSHRDRGTYEQYFGPGTRLTVT.